Listed below are T cell receptor beta chains from one sample, sequenced in a study of OX40 agonist ivuxolimab in advanced cancers. The table came from immunoSEQ multiplex PCR; TCRdb's copy has only in-frame clones and leaves some out. The data hold over 35,000 clones, with roughly 90% observed a single time. The specimen was CD4+ or CD8+ T cells sorted from blood, collected in a trial of the OX40 agonist ivuxolimab. Receptor source: an adult with an advanced solid tumor such as melanoma, head and neck, liver or kidney cancer. The CDR3 runs from the conserved cysteine through the conserved F or W. The order of the fields is clone size, V gene, D gene, J gene, CDR3 DNA, CDR3 protein. The D gene is left open where the match is weak. The size field is filled for only some rows; it gives once, few, many or a size class.

.	TRBV7-8	TRBD1	TRBJ1-4	TGTGCCAGCAGCCGACGACGGACAGGGTTGTCTTCCACTAATGAAAAACTGTTTTTT	CASSRRRTGLSSTNEKLFF
.	TRBV6-1	.	TRBJ2-5	TGTGCCAGCAGTGGCCAGACTTACAGGGTAAAAAAGACCCAGTACTTC	CASSGQTYRVKKTQYF
.	TRBV7-2	.	TRBJ2-5	TGTGCCAGCAGCGTCCAAGAGACCCAGTACTTC	CASSVQETQYF
.	TRBV18	.	TRBJ2-7	TGTGCCAGCTCTCCAAACAGGGACGAGCAGTACTTC	CASSPNRDEQYF
.	TRBV5-6	.	TRBJ2-3	TGTGCCAGCACTCTGGGGCAGCATGGAGCAGATACGCAGTATTTT	CASTLGQHGADTQYF
.	TRBV20-1	.	TRBJ2-3	TGCAGTGCGAGTACGCGGGATACGCAGTATTTT	CSASTRDTQYF
.	TRBV7-9	.	TRBJ2-3	TGTGCCAGCAGCTCCTCAGGGGGGGATACGCAGTATTTT	CASSSSGGDTQYF
.	TRBV6-5	.	TRBJ1-1	TGTGCCAGCAGCCCACCTCCTCTCCGTAGAACTGAAGCTTTCTTT	CASSPPPLRRTEAFF
few	TRBV4-1	.	TRBJ1-1	TGCGCCAGCAGCCACCCCCTGCTAATGAACACTGAAGCTTTCTTT	CASSHPLLMNTEAFF
.	TRBV7-3	.	TRBJ1-5	TGTGCCAGCAGCTTACGCAGGGGTCAGCCCCAGCATTTT	CASSLRRGQPQHF
.	TRBV5-1	.	TRBJ1-1	TGCGCCAGCAGCTCTTCCGCAGGTAGGGCCGAAGCTTTCTTT	CASSSSAGRAEAFF
.	TRBV29-1	TRBD1	TRBJ2-3	TGCAGCGTCCCAGGACAGGCCCCAGATACGCAGTATTTT	CSVPGQAPDTQYF
once	TRBV5-4	TRBD1	TRBJ2-1	TGTGCCAGCAGCCTGGACAGGGCGACCTACAATGAGCAGTTCTTC	CASSLDRATYNEQFF
.	TRBV4-1	TRBD2	TRBJ2-3	TGCGCCAGCAGCCAAGAAGGAAGGGCGGGGGGGCCGGCAGATACGCAGTATTTT	CASSQEGRAGGPADTQYF
.	TRBV6-4	.	TRBJ1-2	TGTGCCAGCAACCTTCCCGGAATGGAAACCTTC	CASNLPGMETF
.	TRBV7-9	.	TRBJ2-7	TGTGCCAGCGGCACGGATTCCCCCCCCTACGAGCAGTACTTC	CASGTDSPPYEQYF
.	TRBV11-2	TRBD1	TRBJ2-1	TGTGCCAGCAGCTTCGGACAGGGCACATACAATGAGCAGTTCTTC	CASSFGQGTYNEQFF
.	TRBV7-8	.	TRBJ1-4	TGTGCCAGCAGCCCCCGCGTGGGACCTTTGGAAAAACTGTTTTTT	CASSPRVGPLEKLFF
.	TRBV11-3	.	TRBJ2-7	TGTGCCAGCAGCTTAAGGAGTAGTTCCTCCTACGAGCAGTACTTC	CASSLRSSSSYEQYF
.	TRBV5-8	TRBD2	TRBJ2-7	TGTGCCAGCAGCTTGGGCAAGGCGGGGGCCTACGAGCAGTACTTC	CASSLGKAGAYEQYF
.	TRBV5-8	.	TRBJ2-6	TGTGCCAGCAGACGAAGGGGCGGAGGGGCCAACGTCCTGACTTTC	CASRRRGGGANVLTF
once	TRBV13	TRBD2	TRBJ2-7	TGTGCCAGCAGCCGGGCCGCGGGGGGGTACTACGAGCAGTACTTC	CASSRAAGGYYEQYF
.	TRBV11-2	TRBD1	TRBJ2-1	TGTGCCAGCAGCGCCACGGGGACAGGGCGCTTCTTC	CASSATGTGRFF
.	TRBV5-8	.	TRBJ2-7	TGTGCCAGCAGCTTGAGGTCCGGGAACGAGCAGTACTTC	CASSLRSGNEQYF
few	TRBV13	.	TRBJ2-5	TGTGCCAGCAGCACCGTAGCAGGGACCCAGTACTTC	CASSTVAGTQYF
once	TRBV19	.	TRBJ2-7	TGTGCCAGTAGTATTCGTGGGGACACTCCGTACGAGCAGTACTTC	CASSIRGDTPYEQYF
once	TRBV7-2	.	TRBJ1-2	TGTGCCAGCAACCAGCGTGGGTATGGCTACACCTTC	CASNQRGYGYTF
.	TRBV7-9	.	TRBJ2-6	TGTGCCAGCAGCTTTGATAGCACCGGGGCCAACGTCCTGACTTTC	CASSFDSTGANVLTF
.	TRBV7-2	TRBD1	TRBJ1-2	TGTGCCAGCAGCTCTCGACAGGGCAGCTATGGCTACACCTTC	CASSSRQGSYGYTF
.	TRBV6-6	.	TRBJ2-1	TGTGCCAGCAGTGCCGAGGGTGAGCAGTTCTTC	CASSAEGEQFF
.	TRBV6-7	.	TRBJ2-7	TGTGCCGCCGGGGTATTCAGATACGAGCAGTACTTC	CAAGVFRYEQYF
.	TRBV27	TRBD1	TRBJ1-1	TGTGCCAGCAGTAAGACAGGGTCGGAGAAGAAAGCTTTCTTT	CASSKTGSEKKAFF
.	TRBV11-2	.	TRBJ1-1	TGTGCCAGCACCAGGGGACTCGCGGACACTGAAGCTTTCTTT	CASTRGLADTEAFF
.	TRBV2	TRBD1	TRBJ1-2	TGTGCCAGCTCGAAAGGACAGGGCCATAGACTGATTTACTATGGCTACACCTTC	CASSKGQGHRLIYYGYTF
.	TRBV4-2	.	TRBJ1-3	TGTGCCAGCAGCCAAGATCATGGAAACACCATATATTTT	CASSQDHGNTIYF
once	TRBV6-4	.	TRBJ2-2	TGTGCCAGCAGCCTCCTTCCGAACACCGGGGAGCTGTTTTTT	CASSLLPNTGELFF
.	TRBV10-3	TRBD1	TRBJ1-2	TGTGCCATCAGTGATCTTGGGACAGGGACTGATGGCTACACCTTC	CAISDLGTGTDGYTF
.	TRBV5-1	.	TRBJ1-2	TGCGCCAGCAGCTTGGTAGAGGGAGGCGGCTACACCTTC	CASSLVEGGGYTF
once	TRBV4-2	TRBD2	TRBJ2-2	TGTGCCAGCACCCTAGGGGGCGGGGGGGCTTATACCGGGGAGCTGTTTTTT	CASTLGGGGAYTGELFF
.	TRBV7-3	.	TRBJ2-2	TGTGCCAGCAGCTTAAGTCCGGGAACGAACACCGGGGAGCTGTTTTTT	CASSLSPGTNTGELFF
.	TRBV7-3	.	TRBJ2-5	TGTGCCAGCAGCCCCCAGCAGGATGGGACCCAGTACTTC	CASSPQQDGTQYF
once	TRBV7-9	.	TRBJ2-3	TGTGCCAGCACCCAATTACGACTCGGGATAGATACGCAGTATTTT	CASTQLRLGIDTQYF